Reported below is one T cell receptor beta chain. This specimen comes from a study of OX40 agonist ivuxolimab in advanced cancers. Study at large: Three individuals attained partial responses, comprising one hepatocellular carcinoma case and two cutaneous melanoma cases.

Sequenced by immunoSEQ multiplex PCR; TCRdb stores in-frame clones only, minus some. The table records roughly 58,000 clones, just under 85% of them present only once. Between the trimmed V and J ends, which lost 6 bases and 7 bases, there was a span of 12 bases. From germline, CDR1 is SGHTA and CDR2 FQGTGA. CDR3 length: 13 amino acids. This clonotype was obtained from an adult with an advanced solid tumor such as melanoma, head and neck, liver or kidney cancer. The sample in question was CD4+ or CD8+ T cells sorted from blood, obtained in a trial of the OX40 agonist ivuxolimab. The V and J genes are TRBV7-3 and TRBJ1-4; D is uncertain. The CDR3 DNA sequence: TGTGCCAGCAGTCAAGGACGGGGTGAAAAACTGTTTTTT. Protein product: CASSQGRGEKLFF.